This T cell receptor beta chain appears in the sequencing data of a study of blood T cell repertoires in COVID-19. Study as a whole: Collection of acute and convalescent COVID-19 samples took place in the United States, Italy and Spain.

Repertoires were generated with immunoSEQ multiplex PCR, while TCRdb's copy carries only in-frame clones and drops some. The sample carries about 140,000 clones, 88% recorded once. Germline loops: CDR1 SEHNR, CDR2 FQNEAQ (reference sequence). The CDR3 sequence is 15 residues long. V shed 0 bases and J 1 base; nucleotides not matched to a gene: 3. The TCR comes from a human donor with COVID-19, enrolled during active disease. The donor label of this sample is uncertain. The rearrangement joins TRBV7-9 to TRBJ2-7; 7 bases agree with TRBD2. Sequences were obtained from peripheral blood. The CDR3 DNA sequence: TGTGCCAGCAGCTTAGCGCTAGCGGAGTCCTACGAGCAGTACTTC. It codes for CASSLALAESYEQYF. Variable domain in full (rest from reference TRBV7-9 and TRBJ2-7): DTGVSQNPRHKITKRGQNVTFRCDPISEHNRLYWYRQTLGQGPEFLTYFQNEAQLEKSRLLSDRFSAERPKGSFSTLEIQRTEQGDSAMYLCASSLALAESYEQYFGPGTRLTVT.